This is a list of T cell receptor beta chains from one sample in a study of control samples from healthy donors and cancer patients. Repertoires were generated with immunoSEQ multiplex PCR, while TCRdb's copy carries only in-frame clones and drops some. The sample lists some 110,000 clones; around 90% were seen once. Sequencing input: blood. The receptors stem from a woman aged 70-85 years in good health. Each CDR3 is given with its conserved first and last residue. Fields, in order: CDR3 protein, J gene, V gene.

CDR3aa: CASSSGRVSGANVLTF; j_gene: TRBJ2-6; v_gene: TRBV6-5
CDR3aa: CASRPQGQVNSPLHF; j_gene: TRBJ1-6; v_gene: TRBV27
CDR3aa: CASSKGAYEQYF; j_gene: TRBJ2-7; v_gene: TRBV2
CDR3aa: CASSGTGGNYGYTF; j_gene: TRBJ1-2; v_gene: TRBV6-5
CDR3aa: CASSFAQGKKAFF; j_gene: TRBJ1-1; v_gene: TRBV5-6
CDR3aa: CASSVGQAAGGSPLHF; j_gene: TRBJ1-6; v_gene: TRBV3-1/TRBV3-2
CDR3aa: CASSQVWGGGTEAFF; j_gene: TRBJ1-1; v_gene: TRBV4-3
CDR3aa: CASSQTPGLRKYGYTF; j_gene: TRBJ1-2; v_gene: TRBV2
CDR3aa: CASSLGRGHSPLHF; j_gene: TRBJ1-6; v_gene: TRBV13
CDR3aa: CASRKRGQGFWEQFF; j_gene: TRBJ2-1; v_gene: TRBV27
CDR3aa: CASSFIGTNSPLHF; j_gene: TRBJ1-6; v_gene: TRBV7-9
CDR3aa: CASSPGLAYNEQFF; j_gene: TRBJ2-1; v_gene: TRBV19
CDR3aa: CASSPSREGVEGYTF; j_gene: TRBJ1-2; v_gene: TRBV18
CDR3aa: CSVVRFATNEKLFF; j_gene: TRBJ1-4; v_gene: TRBV29-1
CDR3aa: CASSVAEGRVGELFF; j_gene: TRBJ2-2; v_gene: TRBV7-3
CDR3aa: CASSLDGQETQYF; j_gene: TRBJ2-5; v_gene: TRBV7-9
CDR3aa: CASSEYTGGRLETQYF; j_gene: TRBJ2-5; v_gene: TRBV4-1